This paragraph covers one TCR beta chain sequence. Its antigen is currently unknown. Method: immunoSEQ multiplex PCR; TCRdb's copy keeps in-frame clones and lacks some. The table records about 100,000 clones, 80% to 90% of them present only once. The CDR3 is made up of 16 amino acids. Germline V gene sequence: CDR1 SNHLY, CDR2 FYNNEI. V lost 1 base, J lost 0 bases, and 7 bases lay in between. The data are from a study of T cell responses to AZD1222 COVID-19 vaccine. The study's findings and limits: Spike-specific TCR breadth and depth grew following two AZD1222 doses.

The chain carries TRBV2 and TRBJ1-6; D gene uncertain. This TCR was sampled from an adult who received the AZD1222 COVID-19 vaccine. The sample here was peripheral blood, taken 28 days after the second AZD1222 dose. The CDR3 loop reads CASSEERSSYNSPLHF. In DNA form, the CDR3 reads TGTGCCAGCAGTGAAGAGAGGAGCTCCTATAATTCACCCCTCCACTTT.